This entry lists 9 T cell receptor beta chains sequenced from one sample in a study of siplizumab effects on memory and regulatory T cells. Produced via immunoSEQ multiplex PCR; TCRdb's table is partial and in-frame only. The sample has roughly 92,000 clones, about 95% seen once. Sequenced material: non-Treg CD4+ T cells sorted from blood. The receptors originated from a human donor in good health.

This chain links TRBV7-9 with TRBJ2-3; D tentatively fits TRBD1 or TRBD2 (5 bases each). Trimming cost V 0 bases and J 1 base, with 5 bases left between them. The CDR3 contains 14 residues. Germline V gene sequence: CDR1 SEHNR, CDR2 FQNEAQ (reference sequence). CDR3 DNA sequence: TGTGCCAGCAGCTTAGCGGGACGCACAGATACGCAGTATTTT. Amino acid sequence: CASSLAGRTDTQYF.

The V and J genes are TRBV23-1 and TRBJ2-1, with TRBD1 as a possible D gene (6 bases). TRBV23-1 is an open reading frame whose function is uncertain. CDR3 length: 18 amino acids. V was pared by 0 bases and J by 1 base, with 16 bases between. This chain's CDR3 is CASSQSIGSGDSYNEQFF. CDR3 nucleotide sequence: TGCGCCAGCAGTCAATCGATCGGGTCAGGGGATTCCTACAATGAGCAGTTCTTC.

The rearrangement joins TRBV6-6 to TRBJ2-1; 7 nucleotides match TRBD2. V shed 5 bases and J 6 bases; nucleotides not matched to a gene: 7. Germline V gives CDR1 MNHNY, CDR2 SVGAGI (reference sequence). This CDR3 region has 14 residues. CDR3 region: CASSVTSRSNEQFF. The CDR3 region has the DNA TGTGCCAGCAGTGTGACTAGCAGGTCCAATGAGCAGTTCTTC.

The gene calls are TRBV4-1 and TRBJ1-5, with unresolved D. Germline assignment: CDR1 MGHRA and CDR2 YSYEKL. V gave up 0 bases and J gave up 6 bases, with 12 bases separating them. CDR3 length: 15 amino acids. The CDR3 DNA is TGCGCCAGCAGCCAAGATCCGGGGTCTGTTCAGCCCCAGCATTTT. Translating gives CASSQDPGSVQPQHF.

A single count supports this clone. The rearrangement joins TRBV30 to TRBJ1-2; D might be TRBD1 (5 bases). CDR1 is GTSNPN, CDR2 SVGIG, per germline (reference sequence). V lost 0 bases and J lost 6, with 17 bases in between. The CDR3 covers 15 residues. The CDR3 coding sequence is TGTGCCTGGAGTGTACGCCGTACGGGGGAAAATGGCTACACCTTC. It specifies CAWSVRRTGENGYTF.

The V call is TRBV11-2, the J call TRBJ2-7; maybe TRBD2 (6 bases). The CDR3 has 16 amino acids. CDR1 SGHAT and CDR2 FQNNGV come from the germline V gene. The ends were cut back, 2 bases at V and 6 bases at J, with 20 bases in the middle. The CDR3: CASSLIIGTSGGEQYF. DNA of the CDR3: TGTGCCAGCAGCTTAATAATCGGGACTTCAGGAGGCGAGCAGTACTTC.

The J gene is TRBJ2-3, the V gene TRBV11-2; no reliable D call. Germline values: CDR1 SGHAT, CDR2 FQNNGV. The ends were cut back, 1 base at V and 2 bases at J, with 10 bases in the middle. The CDR3 has 15 residues. In DNA, the CDR3 is TGTGCCAGCAGCTTAGTAACGGTCCCCACAGATACGCAGTATTTT. As protein: CASSLVTVPTDTQYF.

This clone occurred once. The chain uses TRBV7-7 and TRBJ2-5; D is unresolved. CDR1 and CDR2 (germline): SSHAT, FNYEAQ (reference sequence). The CDR3 runs to 13 residues. Deletions cut 1 base from V and 4 bases from J, with 7 bases between. The CDR3 nucleotides read TGTGCCAGCAGCTTAGGGTCTGTAGAGACCCAGTACTTC. This codes for CASSLGSVETQYF.

The chain recombines TRBV25-1 with TRBJ2-5, with D possibly called TRBD1 or TRBD2 (6 bases each). Germline-derived CDR1 and CDR2 are MGHDK and SYGVNS. The CDR3 loop spans 15 amino acids. V shed 4 bases and J shed 3 bases, with 15 bases lying between them. CDR3: CASSVGGQHKETQYF. CDR3 in DNA: TGTGCCAGCAGTGTGGGAGGACAGCATAAAGAGACCCAGTACTTC.